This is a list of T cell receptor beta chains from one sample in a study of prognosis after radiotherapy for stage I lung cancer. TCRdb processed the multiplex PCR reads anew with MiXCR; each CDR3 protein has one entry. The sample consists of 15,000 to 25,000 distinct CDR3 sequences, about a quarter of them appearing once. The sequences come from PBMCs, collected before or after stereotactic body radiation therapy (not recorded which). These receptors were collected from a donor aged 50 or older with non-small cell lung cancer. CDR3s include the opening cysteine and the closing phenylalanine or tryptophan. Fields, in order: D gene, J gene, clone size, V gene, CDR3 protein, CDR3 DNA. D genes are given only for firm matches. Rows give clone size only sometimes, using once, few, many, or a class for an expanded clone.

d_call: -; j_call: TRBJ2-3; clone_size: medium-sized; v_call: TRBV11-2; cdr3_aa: CASREGTDTQYF; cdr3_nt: TGTGCCAGCAGGGAGGGGACAGATACGCAGTATTTT
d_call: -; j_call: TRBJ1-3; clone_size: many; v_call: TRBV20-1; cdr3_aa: CSAREPRTGNTIYF; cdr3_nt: TGCAGTGCTAGAGAACCTAGGACTGGAAACACCATATATTTT
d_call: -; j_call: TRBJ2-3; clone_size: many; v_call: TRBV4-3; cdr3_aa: CASSQVWLGQTDTQYF; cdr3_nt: TGCGCCAGCAGCCAAGTTTGGCTAGGGCAAACAGATACGCAGTATTTT
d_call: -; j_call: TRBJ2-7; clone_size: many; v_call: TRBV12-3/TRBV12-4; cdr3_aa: CASSPRHIYEQYF; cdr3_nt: TGTGCCAGCAGTCCGAGGCACATCTACGAGCAGTACTTC
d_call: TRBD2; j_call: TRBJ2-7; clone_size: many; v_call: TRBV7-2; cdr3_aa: CASSQTSGSSYEQYF; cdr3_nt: TGTGCCAGCAGTCAAACTAGCGGGAGCTCCTACGAGCAGTACTTC
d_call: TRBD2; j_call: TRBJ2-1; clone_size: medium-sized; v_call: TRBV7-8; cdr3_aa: CASSYELAGYNEQFF; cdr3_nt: TGTGCCAGCAGCTACGAGCTAGCGGGCTACAATGAGCAGTTCTTC
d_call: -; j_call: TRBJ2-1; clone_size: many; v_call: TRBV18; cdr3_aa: CASSLTSSRGTYNEQFF; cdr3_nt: TGTGCCAGCTCACTAACCTCTTCAAGAGGGACCTACAATGAGCAGTTCTTC
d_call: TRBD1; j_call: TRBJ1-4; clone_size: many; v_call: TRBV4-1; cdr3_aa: CASRPGQPNEKLFF; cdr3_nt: TGCGCCAGCAGACCGGGACAGCCTAATGAAAAACTGTTTTTT
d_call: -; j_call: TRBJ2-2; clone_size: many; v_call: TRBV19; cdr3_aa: CASSLLAGNFGNTGELFF; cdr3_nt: TGTGCCAGTAGTCTGCTGGCAGGAAATTTTGGGAACACCGGGGAGCTGTTTTTT
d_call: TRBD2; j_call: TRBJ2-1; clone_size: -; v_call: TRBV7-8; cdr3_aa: CASSSLVSGIVGNEQFF; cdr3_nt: TGTGCCAGCAGCTCCCTAGTTAGCGGGATTGTAGGGAATGAGCAGTTCTTC
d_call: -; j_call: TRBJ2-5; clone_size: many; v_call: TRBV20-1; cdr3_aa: CSSHLTTSLETQYF; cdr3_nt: TGCAGTTCTCATCTGACTACTAGCCTAGAGACCCAGTACTTC
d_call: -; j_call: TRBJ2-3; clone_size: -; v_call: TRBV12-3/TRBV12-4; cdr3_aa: CASTLGRGTTQYF; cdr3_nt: TGTGCCAGCACCCTAGGAAGAGGAACTACGCAGTATTTT
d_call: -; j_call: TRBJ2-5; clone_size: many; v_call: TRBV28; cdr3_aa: CASSSPLAWQETQYF; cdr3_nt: TGTGCCAGCAGTTCCCCCCTAGCGTGGCAAGAGACCCAGTACTTC
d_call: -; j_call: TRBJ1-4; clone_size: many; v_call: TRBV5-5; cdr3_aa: CASSLTGYEKLFF; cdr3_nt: TGTGCCAGCAGCTTAACAGGGTACGAAAAACTGTTTTTT
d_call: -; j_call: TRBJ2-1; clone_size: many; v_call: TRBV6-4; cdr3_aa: CASSRDNYNEQFF; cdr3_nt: TGTGCCAGCAGCCGGGACAACTACAATGAGCAGTTCTTC
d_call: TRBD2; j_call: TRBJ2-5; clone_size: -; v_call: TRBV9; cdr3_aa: CASSVVEGGRPETQYF; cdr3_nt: TGTGCCAGCAGCGTAGTGGAGGGAGGGCGGCCGGAGACCCAGTACTTC
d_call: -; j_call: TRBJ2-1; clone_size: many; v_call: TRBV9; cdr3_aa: CASSVGTVNEQFF; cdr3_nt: TGTGCCAGCAGCGTGGGTACGGTCAATGAGCAGTTCTTC
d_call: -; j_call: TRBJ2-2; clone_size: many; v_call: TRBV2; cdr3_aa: CASRTISGNTGELFF; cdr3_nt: TGTGCCAGCAGGACAATTAGCGGAAACACCGGGGAGCTGTTTTTT
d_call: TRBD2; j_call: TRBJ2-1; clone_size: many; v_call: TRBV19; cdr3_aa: CASSIPSGTSGRDEQFF; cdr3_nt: TGTGCCAGTAGTATTCCCTCCGGGACTAGCGGGAGGGATGAGCAGTTCTTC
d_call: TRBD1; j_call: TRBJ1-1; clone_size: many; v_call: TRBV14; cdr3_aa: CASSPRGGILVNTEAFF; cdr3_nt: TGTGCCAGCAGCCCCAGGGGGGGCATCTTGGTGAACACTGAAGCTTTCTTT
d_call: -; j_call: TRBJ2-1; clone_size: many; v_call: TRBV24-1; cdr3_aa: CATRVFDYNEQFF; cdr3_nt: TGTGCTACCCGGGTGTTTGATTACAATGAGCAGTTCTTC
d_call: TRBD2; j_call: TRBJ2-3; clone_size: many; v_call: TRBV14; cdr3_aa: CASSRLAGTTDTQYF; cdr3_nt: TGTGCCAGCAGCCGATTAGCGGGAACCACAGATACGCAGTATTTT
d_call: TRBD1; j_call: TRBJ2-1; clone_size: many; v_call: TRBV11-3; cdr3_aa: CASSLAGGDEQFF; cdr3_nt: TGTGCCAGCAGCTTGGCAGGGGGCGACGAGCAGTTCTTC
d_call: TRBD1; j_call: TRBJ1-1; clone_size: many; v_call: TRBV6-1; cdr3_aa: CASSPGTVNTEAFF; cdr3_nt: TGTGCCAGCAGCCCCGGGACAGTGAACACTGAAGCTTTCTTT
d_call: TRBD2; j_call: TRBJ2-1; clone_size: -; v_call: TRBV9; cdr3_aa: CASSASGTSGSGSYNEQFF; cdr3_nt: TGTGCCAGCAGCGCATCCGGTACTAGCGGGAGTGGCTCCTACAATGAGCAGTTCTTC
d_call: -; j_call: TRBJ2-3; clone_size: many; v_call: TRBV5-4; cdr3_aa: CASSFSLLGDTQYF; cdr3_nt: TGTGCCAGCAGCTTTAGTTTGTTGGGAGATACGCAGTATTTT
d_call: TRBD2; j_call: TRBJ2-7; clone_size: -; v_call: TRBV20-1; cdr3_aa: CSASTSGNVGSYEQYF; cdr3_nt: TGCAGTGCTAGTACTAGCGGGAACGTCGGGTCCTACGAGCAGTACTTC
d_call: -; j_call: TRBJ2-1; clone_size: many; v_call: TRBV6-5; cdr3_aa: CASSYSLGSSYNEQFF; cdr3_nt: TGTGCCAGCAGTTACTCGCTCGGGAGTTCCTACAATGAGCAGTTCTTC
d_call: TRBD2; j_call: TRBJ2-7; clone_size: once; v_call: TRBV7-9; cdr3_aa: CASSILAVGPTDERYF; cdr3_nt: TGTGCCAGCAGTATCCTAGCGGTAGGGCCGACGGACGAGCGGTACTTC
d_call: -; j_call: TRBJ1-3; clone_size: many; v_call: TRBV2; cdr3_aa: CASRRQGNTIYF; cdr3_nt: TGTGCCAGCAGAAGACAGGGAAACACCATATATTTT
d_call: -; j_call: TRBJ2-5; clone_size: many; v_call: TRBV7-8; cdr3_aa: CASSLGRNWETQYF; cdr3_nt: TGTGCCAGCAGCTTAGGGCGGAATTGGGAGACCCAGTACTTC
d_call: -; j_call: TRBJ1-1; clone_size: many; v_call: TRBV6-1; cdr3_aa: CASSEQRNTEAFF; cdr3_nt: TGTGCCAGCAGTGAACAACGGAACACTGAAGCTTTCTTT
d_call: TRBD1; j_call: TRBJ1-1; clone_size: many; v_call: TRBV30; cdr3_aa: CAWAGQGAISAFF; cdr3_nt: TGTGCCTGGGCGGGACAGGGGGCGATAAGTGCTTTCTTT
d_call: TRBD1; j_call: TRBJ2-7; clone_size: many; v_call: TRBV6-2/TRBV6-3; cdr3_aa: CASRRTGNSYEQYF; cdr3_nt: TGTGCCAGCAGGCGGACAGGGAATTCCTACGAGCAGTACTTC
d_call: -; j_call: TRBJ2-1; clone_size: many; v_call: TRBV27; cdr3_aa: CASSRAGRNYNEQFF; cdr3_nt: TGTGCCAGCAGTAGGGCGGGGAGAAATTACAATGAGCAGTTCTTC
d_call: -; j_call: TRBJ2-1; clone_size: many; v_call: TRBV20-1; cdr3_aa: CSADNYNEQFF; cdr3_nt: TGCAGTGCTGATAATTACAATGAGCAGTTCTTC
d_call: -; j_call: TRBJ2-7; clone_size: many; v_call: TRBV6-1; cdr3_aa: CASSGDLFLYEQYF; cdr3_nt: TGTGCCAGCAGTGGAGACCTATTCCTCTACGAGCAGTACTTC
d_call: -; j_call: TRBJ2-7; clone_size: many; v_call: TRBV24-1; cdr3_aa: CATSDKQRMRVPYEQYF; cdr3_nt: TGTGCCACCAGTGACAAACAACGGATGAGGGTCCCCTACGAGCAGTACTTC
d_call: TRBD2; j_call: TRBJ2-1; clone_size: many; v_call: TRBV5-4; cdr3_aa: CASSSIAGGIYNEQFF; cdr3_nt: TGTGCCAGCAGCTCAATAGCGGGAGGGATTTACAATGAGCAGTTCTTC
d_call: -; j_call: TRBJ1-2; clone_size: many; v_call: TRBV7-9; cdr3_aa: CASSRTAYGYTF; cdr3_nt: TGTGCCAGCAGTCGGACAGCCTATGGCTACACCTTC
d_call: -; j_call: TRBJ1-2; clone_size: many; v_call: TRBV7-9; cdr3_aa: CASSSDGGVAYGYTF; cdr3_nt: TGTGCCAGCAGCTCAGACGGGGGGGTGGCCTATGGCTACACCTTC
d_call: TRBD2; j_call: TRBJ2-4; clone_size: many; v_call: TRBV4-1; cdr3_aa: CASIQLSLASGSHAKNIQYF; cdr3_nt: TGCGCCAGCATTCAGCTAAGCCTGGCTAGCGGGAGTCACGCCAAAAACATTCAGTACTTC
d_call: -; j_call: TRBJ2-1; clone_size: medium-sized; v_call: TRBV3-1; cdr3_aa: CASSQATQNEQFF; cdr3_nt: TGTGCCAGCAGCCAAGCGACACAGAATGAGCAGTTCTTC
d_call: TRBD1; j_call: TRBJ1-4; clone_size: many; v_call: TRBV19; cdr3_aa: CATTDGQGANEKLFF; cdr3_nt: TGTGCCACGACCGATGGACAGGGTGCTAATGAAAAACTGTTTTTT
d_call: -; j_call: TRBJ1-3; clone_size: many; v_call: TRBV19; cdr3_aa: CASFKGSGNTIYF; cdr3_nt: TGTGCCAGTTTTAAGGGCTCTGGAAACACCATATATTTT
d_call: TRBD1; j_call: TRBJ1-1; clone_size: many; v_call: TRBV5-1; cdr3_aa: CASSLGDSSTEAFF; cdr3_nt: TGCGCCAGCAGCTTGGGGGACAGCTCCACTGAAGCTTTCTTT
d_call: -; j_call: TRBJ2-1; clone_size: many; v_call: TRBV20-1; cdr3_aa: CSASTGTRYNEQFF; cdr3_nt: TGCAGTGCTAGTACCGGGACCCGATACAATGAGCAGTTCTTC